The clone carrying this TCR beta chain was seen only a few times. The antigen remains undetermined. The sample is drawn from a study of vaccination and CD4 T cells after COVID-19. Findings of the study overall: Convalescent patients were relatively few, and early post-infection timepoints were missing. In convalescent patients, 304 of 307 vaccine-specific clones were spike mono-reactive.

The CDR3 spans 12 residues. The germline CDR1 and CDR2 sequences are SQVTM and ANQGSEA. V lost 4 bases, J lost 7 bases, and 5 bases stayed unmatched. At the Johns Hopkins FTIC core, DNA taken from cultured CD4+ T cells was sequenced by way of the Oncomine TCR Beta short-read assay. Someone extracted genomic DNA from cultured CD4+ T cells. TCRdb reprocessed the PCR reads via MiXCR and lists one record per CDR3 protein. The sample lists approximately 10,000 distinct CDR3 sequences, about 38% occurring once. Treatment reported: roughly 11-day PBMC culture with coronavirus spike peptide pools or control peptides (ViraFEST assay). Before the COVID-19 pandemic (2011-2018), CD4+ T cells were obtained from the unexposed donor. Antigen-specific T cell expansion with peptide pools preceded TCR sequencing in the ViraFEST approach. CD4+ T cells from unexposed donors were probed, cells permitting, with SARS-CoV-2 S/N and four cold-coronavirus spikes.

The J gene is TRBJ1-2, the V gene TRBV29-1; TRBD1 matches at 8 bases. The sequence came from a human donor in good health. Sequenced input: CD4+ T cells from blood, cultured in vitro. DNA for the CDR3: TGCAGCGTTGCGGCAGGGGGCTTTGGCTACACCTTC. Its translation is CSVAAGGFGYTF.